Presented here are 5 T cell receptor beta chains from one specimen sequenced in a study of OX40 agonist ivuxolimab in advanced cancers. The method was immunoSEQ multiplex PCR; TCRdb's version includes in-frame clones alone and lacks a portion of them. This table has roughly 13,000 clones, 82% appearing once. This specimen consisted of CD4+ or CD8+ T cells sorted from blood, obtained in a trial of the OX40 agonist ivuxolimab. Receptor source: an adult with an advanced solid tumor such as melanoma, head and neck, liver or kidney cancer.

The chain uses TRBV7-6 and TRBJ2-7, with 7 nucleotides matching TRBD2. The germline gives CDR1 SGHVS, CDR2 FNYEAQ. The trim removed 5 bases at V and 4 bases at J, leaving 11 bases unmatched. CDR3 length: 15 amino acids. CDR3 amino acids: CASSPGGWRGYEQYF. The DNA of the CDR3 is TGTGCCAGCAGCCCGGGGGGTTGGCGGGGTTACGAGCAGTACTTC.

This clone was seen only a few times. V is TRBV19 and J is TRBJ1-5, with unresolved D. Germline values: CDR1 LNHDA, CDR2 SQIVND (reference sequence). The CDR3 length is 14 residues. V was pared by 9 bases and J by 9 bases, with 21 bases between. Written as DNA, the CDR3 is TGTGCCAGCAACGATCGTACCGAGCAATTGCCCCAGCATTTT. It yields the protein CASNDRTEQLPQHF.

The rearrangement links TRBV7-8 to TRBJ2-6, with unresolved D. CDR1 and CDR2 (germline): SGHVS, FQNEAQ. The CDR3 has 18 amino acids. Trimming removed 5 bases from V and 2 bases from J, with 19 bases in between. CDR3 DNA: TGTGCCAGCAGCCATCAGACTCTCTCGGTTCCTGGGGCCAACGTCCTGACTTTC. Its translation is CASSHQTLSVPGANVLTF.

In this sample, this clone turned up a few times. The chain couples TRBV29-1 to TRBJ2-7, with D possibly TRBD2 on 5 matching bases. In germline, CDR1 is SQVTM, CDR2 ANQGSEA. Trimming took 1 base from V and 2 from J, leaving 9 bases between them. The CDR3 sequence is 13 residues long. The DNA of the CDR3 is TGCAGCGTTGAAGGTGAGGGAACCTACGAGCAGTACTTC. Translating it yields CSVEGEGTYEQYF.

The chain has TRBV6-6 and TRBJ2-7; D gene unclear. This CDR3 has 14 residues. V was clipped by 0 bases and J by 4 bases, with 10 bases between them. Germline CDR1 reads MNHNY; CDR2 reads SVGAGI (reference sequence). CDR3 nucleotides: TGTGCCAGCAGTTACTCTGAGGTCGGTTACGAGCAGTACTTC. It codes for CASSYSEVGYEQYF.